Shown below are 18 T cell receptor beta chains from a single sample sequenced in a study of blood T cell repertoires in COVID-19. Assay: immunoSEQ multiplex PCR; the TCRdb copy retains only in-frame clones and omits some. This sample has about 190,000 clones, with 82% found just once. Sequencing used peripheral blood. These receptors all come from a young woman with acute or convalescent COVID-19.

This clone was seen once. The chain recombines TRBV2 with TRBJ1-1; 8 bases are shared with TRBD1. CDR1 and CDR2 (germline): SNHLY, FYNNEI. V was pared by 3 bases and J by 0 bases, with 18 bases of the junction left unmatched. There are 20 residues in the CDR3. DNA for the CDR3: TGTGCCAGCAGTGACCTTTCTTTTACAGGGGGGAGTCCTATGAACACTGAAGCTTTCTTT. Translation: CASSDLSFTGGSPMNTEAFF.

The J gene is TRBJ1-2, the V gene TRBV7-2; weak D call: TRBD1 (6 bases). The CDR3 runs to 15 residues. Per germline, CDR1 SGHTA and CDR2 FQGNSA. Deletions cut 1 base from V and 4 bases from J, with 13 bases between. The CDR3 here is CASSLVPDRSYGYTF. The DNA for the CDR3 is TGTGCCAGCAGCTTAGTACCGGACAGATCCTATGGCTACACCTTC. The whole variable domain, remainder taken from reference TRBV7-2 and TRBJ1-2, is GAGVSQSPSNKVTEKGKDVELRCDPISGHTALYWYRQSLGQGLEFLIYFQGNSAPDKSGLPSDRFSAERTGGSVSTLTIQRTQQEDSAVYLCASSLVPDRSYGYTFGSGTRLTVV.

V and J are TRBV28 and TRBJ1-6; D is ambiguous. The CDR3 length is 16 residues. V was trimmed by 6 bases and J by 0 bases, leaving 12 bases between them. The germline gives CDR1 MDHEN, CDR2 SYDVKM. CDR3 sequence reads: CASSSYRSSYNSPLHF. In DNA form, the CDR3 reads TGTGCCAGCAGCTCCTACCGTAGCTCCTATAATTCACCCCTCCACTTT.

This clone was counted a single time. The V gene is TRBV28, the J gene TRBJ2-7; 7 bases align to TRBD2. There are 15 residues in the CDR3. The germline V gene encodes CDR1 MDHEN and CDR2 SYDVKM. V was clipped by 2 bases and J by 3 bases; unmatched bases: 7. CDR3 bases: TGTGCCAGCAGTTTAAGGCGGGAGATACACTACGAGCAGTACTTC. The encoded protein is CASSLRREIHYEQYF.

The gene calls are TRBV20-1 and TRBJ2-7, with D unclear. The length of the CDR3 is 12 residues. The V gene's germline CDR1 is DFQATT and CDR2 SNEGSKA (reference sequence). Between the trimmed V and J ends, which lost 3 bases and 3 bases, there was a span of 9 bases. The CDR3 coding sequence is TGCAGTGCTAGTTTTTACGGCTACGAGCAGTACTTC. Protein sequence: CSASFYGYEQYF.

This clone was seen only a few times. This rearrangement joins TRBV2 to TRBJ1-5; 10 bases map to TRBD1. Germline V lookup: CDR1 SNHLY, CDR2 FYNNEI. J gave up 7 bases and V 6 bases, and 3 bases lay outside the gene matches. CDR3 size: 13 residues. The CDR3 protein is CASSGTGVQPQHF. The CDR3 nucleotides are TGTGCCAGCAGCGGGACAGGGGTACAGCCCCAGCATTTT.

The chain combines TRBV25-1 with TRBJ2-2; D remains unclear. Germline V lookup: CDR1 MGHDK, CDR2 SYGVNS. V lost 0 bases and J lost 1, with 6 bases in between. The length of the CDR3 is 15 residues. The CDR3 region is CASSEYSGNTGELFF. As DNA, the CDR3 is TGTGCCAGCAGTGAATACTCAGGGAACACCGGGGAGCTGTTTTTT.

This clone was found once. The rearrangement uses TRBV27 and TRBJ2-3; TRBD2 matches at 12 bases. Unmatched junction bases numbered 5, after V lost 5 bases and J lost 2 bases. This CDR3 comprises 16 residues. Germline lookup yields CDR1 MNHEY and CDR2 SMNVEV (reference sequence). CDR3 DNA sequence: TGTGCCAGCAGTCTCCTAGCGGGGGGGGACACAGATACGCAGTATTTT. Translation gives CASSLLAGGDTDTQYF.

The chain uses TRBV30 and TRBJ2-1; 8 nucleotides match TRBD2. The germline V gene has CDR1 GTSNPN and CDR2 SVGIG (reference sequence). The CDR3 runs 18 residues. The V gene end was trimmed by 0 bases and the J gene end by 6 bases; junction bases not matched to a gene: 16. CDR3 DNA sequence: TGTGCCTGGAGTGTATTACTAGCGGTCCCCGGGGGACGCAATGAGCAGTTCTTC. Translated: CAWSVLLAVPGGRNEQFF.

The chain couples TRBV5-1 to TRBJ2-1; a weak D match, TRBD2 (5 bases). CDR1 and CDR2 from the germline V gene are SGHRS and YFSETQ. Trimming cost V 3 bases and J 0 bases, with 13 bases left between them. The CDR3 is made up of 16 amino acids. The CDR3 sequence: CASSSQSGSSYNEQFF. The CDR3 nucleotides read TGCGCCAGCAGCTCACAGAGTGGGAGCTCCTACAATGAGCAGTTCTTC.

The rearrangement joins TRBV6-5 to TRBJ1-2; D possibly corresponds to TRBD1 (6 bases). Trimming took 6 bases from V and 2 from J, leaving 16 bases between them. This CDR3 region has 15 residues. Per the germline V gene, CDR1 is MNHEY and CDR2 is SVGAGI. The CDR3 region has the DNA TGTGCCAGCAGACCATACAGGGAAAAAAACTATGGCTACACCTTC. Protein: CASRPYREKNYGYTF.

The chain is built from TRBV5-5 and TRBJ1-4, with 7 bases lining up with TRBD1. Germline assignment: CDR1 SGHKS and CDR2 YYEKEE (reference sequence). CDR3 length equals 16 residues. V shed 2 bases, J shed 5 bases, and the junction held 9 bases outside the gene matches. CDR3 DNA: TGTGCCAGCAGCTTAAACTCCGGGACAGAAAATGAAAAACTGTTTTTT. Its protein is CASSLNSGTENEKLFF.

The genes are TRBV5-1 and TRBJ1-1, with a weak D call TRBD1 (5 bases). Trimming took 2 bases from V and 3 from J, leaving 11 bases between them. The CDR3 sequence is 14 residues long. Germline CDR1 SGHRS, CDR2 YFSETQ. DNA of the CDR3: TGCGCCAGCAGCTTCATCAGGGAGGACACTGAAGCTTTCTTT. Protein product: CASSFIREDTEAFF.

This clone appeared a few times. The chain combines TRBV6-2 or TRBV6-3 with TRBJ1-6, with D unresolved. The V gene lost 0 bases and the J gene lost 6 bases, with 12 bases spanning the gap. Germline CDR1 is MNHEY and CDR2 is SVGEGT. CDR3 length: 16 residues. This chain's CDR3 is CASSYSEARGNSPLHF. The CDR3 nucleotides are TGTGCCAGCAGTTACTCGGAGGCGCGGGGTAATTCACCCCTCCACTTT.

DNA for the CDR3: TGTGCCAGCAGCTTGGTGGCCGGGAACTATGGCTACACCTTC. It is translated as CASSLVAGNYGYTF. The chain carries TRBV5-6 and TRBJ1-2, with D uncertain. The CDR3 extends over 14 amino acids. V was cut by 0 bases and J by 2 bases, with 8 bases left in between. The germline V gene has CDR1 SGHDT and CDR2 YYEEEE.

This chain links TRBV19 with TRBJ1-5; D unresolved. This CDR3 spans 15 amino acids. Germline V CDR1 and CDR2: LNHDA, SQIVND (reference sequence). The V end lost 3 bases, the J end lost 3 bases, and 12 bases lay between the germline ends. DNA of the CDR3: TGTGCCAGTAGTATGGGCAGAAGCTCCAATCAGCCCCAGCATTTT. Its translation is CASSMGRSSNQPQHF.

The rearrangement joins TRBV7-8 to TRBJ2-7; 9 nucleotides match TRBD1. This CDR3 is built from 15 residues. With 4 bases clipped from V and 5 bases from J, the junction kept 9 bases outside the gene matches. Germline values: CDR1 SGHVS, CDR2 FQNEAQ. Written as DNA, the CDR3 is TGTGCCAGCAGCTCTTGGGACAGGGCTAAGGACGAGCAGTACTTC. This codes for CASSSWDRAKDEQYF.

The chain couples TRBV6-5 to TRBJ2-1; perhaps TRBD2 as D (6 bases). This CDR3 has 14 amino acids. Germline CDR1 reads MNHEY; CDR2 reads SVGAGI. Trimming removed 7 bases at V and 2 bases at J, with 12 bases between. Written as DNA, the CDR3 is TGTGCCAGCATCCTAGGCGGGACCTACAATGAGCAGTTCTTC. Protein sequence: CASILGGTYNEQFF.